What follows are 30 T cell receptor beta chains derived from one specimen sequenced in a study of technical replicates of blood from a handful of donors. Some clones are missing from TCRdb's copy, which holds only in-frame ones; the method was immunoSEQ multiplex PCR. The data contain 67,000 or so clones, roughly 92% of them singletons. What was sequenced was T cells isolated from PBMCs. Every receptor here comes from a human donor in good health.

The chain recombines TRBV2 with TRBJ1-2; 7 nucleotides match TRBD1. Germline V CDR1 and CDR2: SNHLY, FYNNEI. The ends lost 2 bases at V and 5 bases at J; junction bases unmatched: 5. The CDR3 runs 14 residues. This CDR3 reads CASSEQGGLYGYTF. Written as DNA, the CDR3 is TGTGCCAGCAGTGAACAGGGGGGTTTATATGGCTACACCTTC.

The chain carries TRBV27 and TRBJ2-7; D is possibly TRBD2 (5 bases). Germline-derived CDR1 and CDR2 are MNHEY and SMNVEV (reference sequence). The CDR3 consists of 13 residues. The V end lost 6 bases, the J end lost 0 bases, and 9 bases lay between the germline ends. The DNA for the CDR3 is TGTGCCAGCAGCCCAGGACTCTCCTACGAGCAGTACTTC. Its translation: CASSPGLSYEQYF.

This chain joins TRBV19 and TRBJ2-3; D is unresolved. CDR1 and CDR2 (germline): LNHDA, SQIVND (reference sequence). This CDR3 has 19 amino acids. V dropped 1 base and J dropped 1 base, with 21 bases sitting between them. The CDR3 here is CASSIGRGTRSWGTDTQYF. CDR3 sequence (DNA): TGTGCCAGTAGTATAGGGCGAGGCACCCGGTCGTGGGGCACAGATACGCAGTATTTT. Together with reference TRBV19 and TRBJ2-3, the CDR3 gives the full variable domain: DGGITQSPKYLFRKEGQNVTLSCEQNLNHDAMYWYRQDPGQGLRLIYYSQIVNDFQKGDIAEGYSVSREKKESFPLTVTSAQKNPTAFYLCASSIGRGTRSWGTDTQYFGPGTRLTVL.

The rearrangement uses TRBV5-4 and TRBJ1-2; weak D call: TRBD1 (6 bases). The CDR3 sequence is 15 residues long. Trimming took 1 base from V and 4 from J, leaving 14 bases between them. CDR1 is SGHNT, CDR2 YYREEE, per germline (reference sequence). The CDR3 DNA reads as TGTGCCAGCAGCTTGTATCAGGGACAATTCTATGGCTACACCTTC. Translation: CASSLYQGQFYGYTF.

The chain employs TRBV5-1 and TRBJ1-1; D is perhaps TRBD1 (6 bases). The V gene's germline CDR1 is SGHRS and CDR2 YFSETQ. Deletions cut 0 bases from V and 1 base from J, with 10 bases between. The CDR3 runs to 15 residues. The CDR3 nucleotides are TGCGCCAGCAGCTTGGTATGGACAGAGAACACTGAAGCTTTCTTT. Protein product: CASSLVWTENTEAFF. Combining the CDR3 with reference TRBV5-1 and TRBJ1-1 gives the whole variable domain KAGVTQTPRYLIKTRGQQVTLSCSPISGHRSVSWYQQTPGQGLQFLFEYFSETQRNKGNFPGRFSGRQFSNSRSEMNVSTLELGDSALYLCASSLVWTENTEAFFGQGTRLTVV.

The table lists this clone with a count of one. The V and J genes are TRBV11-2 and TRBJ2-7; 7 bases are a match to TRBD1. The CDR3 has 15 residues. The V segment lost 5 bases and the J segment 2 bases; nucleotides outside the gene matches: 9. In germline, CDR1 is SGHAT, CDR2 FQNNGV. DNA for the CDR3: TGTGCCAGCAGCCATATACCCCAGGGGGCCTACGAGCAGTACTTC. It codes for CASSHIPQGAYEQYF. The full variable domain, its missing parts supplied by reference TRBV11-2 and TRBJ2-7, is EAGVAQSPRYKIIEKRQSVAFWCNPISGHATLYWYQQILGQGPKLLIQFQNNGVVDDSQLPKDRFSAERLKGVDSTLKIQPAKLEDSAVYLCASSHIPQGAYEQYFGPGTRLTVT.

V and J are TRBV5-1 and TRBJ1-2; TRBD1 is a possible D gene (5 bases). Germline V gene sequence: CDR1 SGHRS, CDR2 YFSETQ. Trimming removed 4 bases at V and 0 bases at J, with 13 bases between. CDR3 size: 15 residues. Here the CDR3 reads CASSPGDASNYGYTF. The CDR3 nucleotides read TGCGCCAGCAGCCCGGGGGACGCTTCTAACTATGGCTACACCTTC.

The CDR3: CAISESGSYEAFF. CDR3 DNA: TGTGCCATCAGTGAGTCGGGCAGTTATGAAGCTTTCTTT. The chain couples TRBV10-3 to TRBJ1-1, with D unclear. With 0 bases removed from V and 7 bases from J, the gap between germline ends came to 9 bases. There are 13 residues in the CDR3. Looked up from germline, CDR1 is ENHRY and CDR2 is SYGVKD.

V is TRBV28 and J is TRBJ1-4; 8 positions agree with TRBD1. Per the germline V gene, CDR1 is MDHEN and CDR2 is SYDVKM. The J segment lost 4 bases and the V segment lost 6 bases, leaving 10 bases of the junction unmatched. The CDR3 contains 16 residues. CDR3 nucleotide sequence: TGTGCCAGCAGCCCCGGCAGGGGGCCCCATAATGAAAAACTGTTTTTT. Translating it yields CASSPGRGPHNEKLFF.

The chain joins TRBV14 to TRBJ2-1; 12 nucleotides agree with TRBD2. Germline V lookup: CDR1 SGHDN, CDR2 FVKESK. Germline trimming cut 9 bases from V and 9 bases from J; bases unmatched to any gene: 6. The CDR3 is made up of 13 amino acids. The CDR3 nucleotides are TGTGCCAGTCGACTAGCGGGAGAACGTGAGCAGTTCTTC. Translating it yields CASRLAGEREQFF.

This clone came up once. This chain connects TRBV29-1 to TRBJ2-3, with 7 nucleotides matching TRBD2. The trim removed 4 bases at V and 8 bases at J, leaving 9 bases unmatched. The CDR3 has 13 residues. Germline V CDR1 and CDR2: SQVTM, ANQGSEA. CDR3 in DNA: TGCAGCGTTGTATGGACTAGGAAGGGTACGCAGTATTTT. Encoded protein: CSVVWTRKGTQYF.

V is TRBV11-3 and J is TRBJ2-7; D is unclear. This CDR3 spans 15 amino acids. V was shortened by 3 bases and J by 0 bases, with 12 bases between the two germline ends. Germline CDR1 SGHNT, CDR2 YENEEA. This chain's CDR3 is CASSFSVVFSYEQYF. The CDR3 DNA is TGTGCCAGCAGCTTTTCTGTCGTCTTCTCCTACGAGCAGTACTTC.

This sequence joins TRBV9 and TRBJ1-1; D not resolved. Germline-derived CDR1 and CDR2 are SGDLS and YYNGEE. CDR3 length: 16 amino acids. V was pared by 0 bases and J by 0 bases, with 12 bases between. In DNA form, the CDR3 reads TGTGCCAGCAGCGTAGCTACCGGAACTATGAACACTGAAGCTTTCTTT. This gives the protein CASSVATGTMNTEAFF.

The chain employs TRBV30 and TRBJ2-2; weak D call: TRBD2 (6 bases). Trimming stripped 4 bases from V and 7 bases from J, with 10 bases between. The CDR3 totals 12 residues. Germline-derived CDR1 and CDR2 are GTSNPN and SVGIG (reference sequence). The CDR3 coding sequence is TGTGCCTGGAAACGGGGGTACGGGGAGCTGTTTTTT. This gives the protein CAWKRGYGELFF.

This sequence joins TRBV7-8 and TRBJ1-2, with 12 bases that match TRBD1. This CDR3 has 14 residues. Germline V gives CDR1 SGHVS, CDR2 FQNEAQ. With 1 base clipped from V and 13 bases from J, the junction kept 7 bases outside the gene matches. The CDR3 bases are TGTGCCAGCAGCTTAGTTCCGGGACAGGGGGCCATCACCTTC. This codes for CASSLVPGQGAITF.

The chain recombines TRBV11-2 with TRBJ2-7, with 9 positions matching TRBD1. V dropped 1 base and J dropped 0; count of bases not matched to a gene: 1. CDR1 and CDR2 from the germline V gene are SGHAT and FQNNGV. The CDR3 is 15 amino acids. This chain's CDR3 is CASSLAGQGSYEQYF. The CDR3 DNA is TGTGCCAGCAGCTTAGCGGGACAGGGCTCCTACGAGCAGTACTTC.

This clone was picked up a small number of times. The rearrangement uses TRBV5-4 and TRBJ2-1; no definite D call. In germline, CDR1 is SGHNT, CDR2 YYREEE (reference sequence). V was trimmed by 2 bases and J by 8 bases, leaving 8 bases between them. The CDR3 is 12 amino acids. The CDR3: CASSLTWHEQFF. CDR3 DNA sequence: TGTGCCAGCAGCTTAACATGGCATGAGCAGTTCTTC.

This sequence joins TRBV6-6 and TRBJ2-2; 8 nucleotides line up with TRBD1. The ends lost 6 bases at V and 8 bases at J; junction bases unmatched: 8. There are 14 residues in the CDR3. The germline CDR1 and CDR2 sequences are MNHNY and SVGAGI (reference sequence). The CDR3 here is CASSGQGGVGELFF. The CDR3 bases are TGTGCCAGCAGCGGACAGGGAGGTGTGGGGGAGCTGTTTTTT.

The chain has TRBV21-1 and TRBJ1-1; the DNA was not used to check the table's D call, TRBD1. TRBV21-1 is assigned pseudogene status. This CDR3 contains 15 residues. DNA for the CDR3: TGTGCCAGCAGCAAAGTCTCGGCCAGGGACACTGAAGCTTTCTTT. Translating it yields CASSKVSARDTEAFF.

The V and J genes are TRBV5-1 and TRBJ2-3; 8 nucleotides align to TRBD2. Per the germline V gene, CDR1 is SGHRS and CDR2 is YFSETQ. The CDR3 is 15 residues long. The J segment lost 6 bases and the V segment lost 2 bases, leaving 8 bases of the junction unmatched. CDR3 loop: CASSFSGRGGDTQYF. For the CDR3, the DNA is TGCGCCAGCAGCTTCAGCGGGAGAGGGGGTGATACGCAGTATTTT.

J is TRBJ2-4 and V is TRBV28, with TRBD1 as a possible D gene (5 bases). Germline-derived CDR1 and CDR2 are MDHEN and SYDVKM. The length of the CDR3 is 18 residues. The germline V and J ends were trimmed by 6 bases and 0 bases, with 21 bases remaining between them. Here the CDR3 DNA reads TGTGCCAGCAGCCTTACTTCAGGGTCCTTCGTAGCCAAAAACATTCAGTACTTC. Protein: CASSLTSGSFVAKNIQYF.

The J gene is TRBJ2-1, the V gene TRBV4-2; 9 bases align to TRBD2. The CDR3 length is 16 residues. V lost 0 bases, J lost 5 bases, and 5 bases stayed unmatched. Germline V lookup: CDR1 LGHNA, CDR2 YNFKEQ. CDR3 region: CASSQDSGSRNNEQFF. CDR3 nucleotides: TGTGCCAGCAGCCAAGATAGCGGGAGTAGAAACAATGAGCAGTTCTTC.

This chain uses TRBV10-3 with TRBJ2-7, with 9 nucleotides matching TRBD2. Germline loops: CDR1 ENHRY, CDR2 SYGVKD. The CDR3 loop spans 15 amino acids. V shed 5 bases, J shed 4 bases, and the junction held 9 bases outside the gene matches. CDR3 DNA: TGTGCCATCAGTCCAGTGGGACTAGCAGATTACGAGCAGTACTTC. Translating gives CAISPVGLADYEQYF.

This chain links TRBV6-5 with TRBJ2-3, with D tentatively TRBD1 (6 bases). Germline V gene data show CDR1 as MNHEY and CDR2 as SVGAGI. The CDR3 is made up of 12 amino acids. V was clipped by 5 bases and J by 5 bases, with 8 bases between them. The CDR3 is CASSRRGDTQYF. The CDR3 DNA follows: TGTGCCAGCAGTCGCAGGGGAGATACGCAGTATTTT.

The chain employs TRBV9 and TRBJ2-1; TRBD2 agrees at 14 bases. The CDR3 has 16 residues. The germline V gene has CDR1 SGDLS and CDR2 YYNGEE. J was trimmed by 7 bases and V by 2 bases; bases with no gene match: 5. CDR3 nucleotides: TGTGCCAGCAGCGTTAGGACTAGCGGGAGGCAAAATGAGCAGTTCTTC. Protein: CASSVRTSGRQNEQFF.

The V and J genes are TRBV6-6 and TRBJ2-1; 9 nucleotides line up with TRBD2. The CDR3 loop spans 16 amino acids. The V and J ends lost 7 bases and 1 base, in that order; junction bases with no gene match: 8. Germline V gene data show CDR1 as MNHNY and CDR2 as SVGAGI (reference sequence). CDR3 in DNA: TGTGCCAGCATCTTTAGCGGGAGCCAGTCCTACAATGAGCAGTTCTTC. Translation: CASIFSGSQSYNEQFF.

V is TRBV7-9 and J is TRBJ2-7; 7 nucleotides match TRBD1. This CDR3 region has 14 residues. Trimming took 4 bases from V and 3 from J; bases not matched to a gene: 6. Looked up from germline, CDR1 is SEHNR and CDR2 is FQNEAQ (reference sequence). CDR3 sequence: CASSSGTENYEQYF. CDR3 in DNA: TGTGCCAGCAGCTCCGGGACAGAGAACTACGAGCAGTACTTC.

CDR3 sequence reads: CAWGAGVSEKLFF. The DNA of the CDR3 is TGTGCCTGGGGGGCAGGCGTTAGTGAAAAACTGTTTTTT. The V call is TRBV30, the J call TRBJ1-4, with D tentatively TRBD1 (5 bases). Trimming took 5 bases from V and 7 from J, leaving 14 bases between them. The CDR3 is 13 residues long. Germline-derived CDR1 and CDR2 are GTSNPN and SVGIG (reference sequence).

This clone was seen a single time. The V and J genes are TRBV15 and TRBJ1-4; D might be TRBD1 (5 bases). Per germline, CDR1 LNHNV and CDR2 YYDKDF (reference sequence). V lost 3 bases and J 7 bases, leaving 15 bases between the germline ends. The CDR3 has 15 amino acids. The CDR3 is CATSRRGQGGEKLFF. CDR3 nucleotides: TGTGCCACCAGCAGGCGAGGCCAGGGAGGTGAAAAACTGTTTTTT.

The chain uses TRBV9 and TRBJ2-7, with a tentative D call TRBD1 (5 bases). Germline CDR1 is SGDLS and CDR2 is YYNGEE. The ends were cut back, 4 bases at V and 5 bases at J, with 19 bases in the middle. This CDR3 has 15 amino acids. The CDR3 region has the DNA TGTGCCAGCAGCATAAGGGGCGGTAGGAGAGACGAGCAGTACTTC. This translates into CASSIRGGRRDEQYF.